This TCR beta chain was sequenced for a study of OX40 agonist ivuxolimab in advanced cancers. About the research overall: Patients were treated with ivuxolimab, an agonistic anti-OX40 (CD134) antibody.

With autoimmune disease history or systemic immunosuppression, patients were excluded. The protocol was immunoSEQ multiplex PCR, while the TCRdb copy is restricted to in-frame clones and leaves out a portion. The profile shows 20,000 to 25,000 clones, approximately 91% of them singletons. The length of the CDR3 is 16 residues. The J segment lost 3 bases and the V segment lost 6 bases, leaving 8 bases of the junction unmatched. Germline V CDR1 and CDR2: SGHRS, YFSETQ. This receptor was taken from an adult with an advanced solid tumor such as melanoma, head and neck, liver or kidney cancer. The chain recombines TRBV5-1 with TRBJ2-5; 13 nucleotides align to TRBD2. Sequenced material: CD4+ or CD8+ T cells sorted from blood, taken in a trial of the OX40 agonist ivuxolimab. The CDR3, as DNA: TGCGCCAGCACCCGACTAGCGGGGGGAATAGAAGAGACCCAGTACTTC. Translating it yields CASTRLAGGIEETQYF.